The 30 T cell receptor beta chains reported below all come from one sample, sequenced in a study of blood T cell repertoires in COVID-19. Sequencing used immunoSEQ multiplex PCR; TCRdb keeps in-frame clones, though not all of them. The data contain tens of thousands of clones, about 86% of them seen just once; the ten biggest clones take up approximately 25%. Sequencing was done on a sample of peripheral blood. All receptors derive from a human donor with acute or convalescent COVID-19. The donor label of this sample is uncertain.

The V and J genes are TRBV7-2 and TRBJ2-1; TRBD2 matches 9 bases. There are 17 residues in the CDR3. The ends lost 5 bases at V and 8 bases at J; junction bases unmatched: 16. Germline-derived CDR1 and CDR2 are SGHTA and FQGNSA. The CDR3 sequence is CASSTPAGLARSDEQFF. The CDR3 region has the DNA TGTGCCAGCAGCACCCCAGCGGGACTAGCTCGTTCGGATGAGCAGTTCTTC.

The chain recombines TRBV9 with TRBJ2-7; TRBD2 aligns across 11 bases. V dropped 0 bases and J dropped 4; count of bases not matched to a gene: 3. The CDR3 has 15 amino acids. Germline-derived CDR1 and CDR2 are SGDLS and YYNGEE. The chain's CDR3 is CASSVGTSGSYEQYF. The CDR3, as DNA: TGTGCCAGCAGCGTAGGGACTAGCGGGTCTTACGAGCAGTACTTC.

V usage is TRBV3-1 (or the pseudogene TRBV3-2) and J usage is TRBJ2-2; TRBD1 is a possible D gene (5 bases). Per the germline V gene, CDR1 is LGHDT and CDR2 is YNNKEL (reference sequence). Between the trimmed V and J ends, which lost 1 base and 4 bases, there was a span of 7 bases. This CDR3 comprises 14 residues. CDR3 bases: TGTGCCAGCAGCCAAGGTCAGGGCACCGGGGAGCTGTTTTTT. Translating gives CASSQGQGTGELFF.

V gene TRBV13 combines with J gene TRBJ1-1; unclear D gene. This CDR3 has 14 amino acids. Trimming took off 1 base at V and 3 bases at J, with 9 bases between the two ends. The germline gives CDR1 PRHDT, CDR2 FYEKMQ (reference sequence). The CDR3 region is CASSLVGGYTEAFF. The CDR3 bases are TGTGCCAGCAGCTTAGTTGGAGGGTACACTGAAGCTTTCTTT.

The gene calls are TRBV2 and TRBJ2-3; 8 positions match TRBD2. The germline V gene has CDR1 SNHLY and CDR2 FYNNEI. The CDR3 loop spans 15 amino acids. V gave up 4 bases and J gave up 5 bases; unmatched junction bases: 8. In nucleotides, the CDR3 is TGTGCCAGCAGTGTCCGGGAGGGCCAGGGAGATACGCAGTATTTT. As protein: CASSVREGQGDTQYF.

The chain links TRBV6-1 to TRBJ1-1, with 10 bases lining up with TRBD1. The junction had 4 bases not matched to a gene; V was cut back by 8 bases and J by 4 bases. This CDR3 has 13 residues. Germline values: CDR1 MNHNS, CDR2 SASEGT. In DNA form, the CDR3 reads TGTGCCAGCGGGACAGGGGTGGGCACTGAAGCTTTCTTT. This codes for CASGTGVGTEAFF.

The chain is built from TRBV5-1 and TRBJ2-1; the match to TRBD1 covers 9 bases. Unmatched junction bases numbered 5, after V lost 0 bases and J lost 7 bases. CDR3 size: 15 residues. Germline CDR1 reads SGHRS; CDR2 reads YFSETQ. This chain's CDR3 is CASSLVQGAGNEQFF. CDR3 sequence (DNA): TGCGCCAGCAGCTTGGTACAGGGGGCCGGTAATGAGCAGTTCTTC.

The chain employs TRBV12-5 and TRBJ1-1, with D tentatively TRBD1 (5 bases). This CDR3 comprises 15 residues. Trimming pared 4 bases from V and 6 bases from J, leaving 18 bases between. CDR1 LGHNT and CDR2 FRNRAP come from the germline V gene. The CDR3 nucleotides read TGTGCTAGTGGTTCCCCTGGGGCTGGGGGGGCTGAAGCTTTCTTT. This translates into CASGSPGAGGAEAFF.

The CDR3 DNA follows: TGTGCCAGCAGCTTAGTCGGTAACACTGAAGCTTTCTTT. Protein sequence: CASSLVGNTEAFF. The chain links TRBV7-2 to TRBJ1-1; D unclear. Germline V gene data show CDR1 as SGHTA and CDR2 as FQGNSA. Trimming left V 1 base short and J 2 bases short, with 5 bases between. This CDR3 region has 13 residues.

Here the CDR3 reads CASNPGETQYF. The CDR3 bases are TGTGCCAGCAACCCGGGGGAGACCCAGTACTTC. This chain connects TRBV2 to TRBJ2-5; perhaps TRBD2 as D (5 bases). CDR1 is SNHLY and CDR2 is FYNNEI in the germline V gene. This CDR3 has 11 residues. V was clipped by 7 bases and J by 5 bases, with 8 bases between them.

This chain joins TRBV9 and TRBJ1-3; possibly TRBD1 for D (5 bases). This CDR3 has 17 amino acids. V was trimmed by 0 bases and J by 3 bases, leaving 16 bases between them. Germline assignment: CDR1 SGDLS and CDR2 YYNGEE. CDR3 loop: CASSVASGDRYGNTIYF. The CDR3 nucleotides read TGTGCCAGCAGCGTAGCCTCGGGGGACCGGTATGGAAACACCATATATTTT.

The rearrangement uses TRBV10-3 and TRBJ2-7, with TRBD1 identical over 11 bases. Germline assignment: CDR1 ENHRY and CDR2 SYGVKD. V shed 5 bases and J 4 bases; nucleotides not matched to a gene: 7. This CDR3 spans 15 amino acids. The CDR3 coding sequence is TGTGCCATCAGTAAGGGACAGGGGGGATCTTACGAGCAGTACTTC. This encodes CAISKGQGGSYEQYF.

The V gene is TRBV7-7, the J gene TRBJ2-1, with D possibly being TRBD2 (6 bases). V was clipped by 5 bases and J by 3 bases, with 8 bases between them. Germline V lookup: CDR1 SSHAT, CDR2 FNYEAQ (reference sequence). The length of the CDR3 is 13 residues. The CDR3 DNA reads TGTGCCAGCAGCCGGACTATCTACAATGAGCAGTTCTTC. Translating gives CASSRTIYNEQFF.

This rearrangement joins TRBV29-1 to TRBJ2-5; possibly TRBD1 for D (5 bases). V was trimmed by 4 bases and J by 5 bases, leaving 17 bases between them. The germline V gene encodes CDR1 SQVTM and CDR2 ANQGSEA. The CDR3 covers 14 residues. CDR3 amino acids: CSVVGRVSVETQYF. As DNA, the CDR3 is TGCAGCGTTGTCGGCAGGGTATCGGTGGAGACCCAGTACTTC.

This chain links TRBV28 with TRBJ1-4, with D possibly matching TRBD1 (5 bases). Germline lookup yields CDR1 MDHEN and CDR2 SYDVKM. V was pared by 5 bases and J by 6 bases, with 22 bases between. This CDR3 spans 17 amino acids. CDR3: CASSRPWGVQSYEKLFF. The CDR3 DNA is TGTGCCAGCAGTCGTCCGTGGGGGGTACAATCTTATGAAAAACTGTTTTTT.

This rearrangement joins TRBV5-4 to TRBJ2-7; TRBD2 agrees at 14 bases. The germline CDR1 and CDR2 sequences are SGHNT and YYREEE (reference sequence). The CDR3 has 16 amino acids. The ends lost 4 bases at V and 3 bases at J; junction bases unmatched: 6. CDR3 sequence reads: CASSIGTSGSFYEQYF. The CDR3 DNA is TGTGCCAGCAGCATCGGGACTAGCGGGAGTTTCTACGAGCAGTACTTC.

The chain couples TRBV4-2 to TRBJ2-3; perhaps TRBD1 as D (6 bases). With 0 bases removed from V and 1 base from J, the gap between germline ends came to 11 bases. The CDR3 is made up of 16 amino acids. The V gene's germline CDR1 is LGHNA and CDR2 YNFKEQ. CDR3 coding DNA: TGTGCCAGCAGCCAAGATCCAGGGGTGGGCACAGATACGCAGTATTTT. Protein: CASSQDPGVGTDTQYF.

The rearrangement uses TRBV5-6 and TRBJ2-7, with a tentative D call TRBD2 (6 bases). The CDR3 spans 13 residues. V was pared by 3 bases and J by 5 bases, with 12 bases between. The germline V gene encodes CDR1 SGHDT and CDR2 YYEEEE. The CDR3: CASSWGVSHEQYF. CDR3 bases: TGTGCCAGCAGCTGGGGGGTTTCTCACGAGCAGTACTTC.

J is TRBJ2-7 and V is TRBV28; maybe TRBD1 (5 bases). Trimming took 4 bases from V and 4 from J, leaving 8 bases between them. The germline V gene encodes CDR1 MDHEN and CDR2 SYDVKM. This CDR3 has 12 residues. The CDR3 bases are TGTGCCAGCAGTTCCGACAGTTACGAGCAGTACTTC. It translates to CASSSDSYEQYF.

This clone has just one count. The chain uses TRBV30 and TRBJ2-1; 12 nucleotides align to TRBD2. CDR1 is GTSNPN and CDR2 is SVGIG in the germline V gene (reference sequence). Unmatched junction bases numbered 17, after V lost 1 base and J lost 4 bases. The CDR3 spans 20 residues. DNA for the CDR3: TGTGCCTGGAGTGGACTCGGGCCTAGCGGGAGGGCTGGCCCTTACAATGAGCAGTTCTTC. Translated, it gives CAWSGLGPSGRAGPYNEQFF.

The chain has TRBV10-2 and TRBJ1-3, with 7 positions matching TRBD1. The CDR3 sequence is 15 residues long. CDR1 and CDR2 from the germline V gene are WSHSY and SAAADI. V was clipped by 4 bases and J by 2 bases; unmatched bases: 5. This CDR3 reads CASSATGNAGNTIYF. As DNA, the CDR3 is TGCGCCAGCAGTGCGACAGGGAATGCTGGAAACACCATATATTTT.

The CDR3 coding sequence is TGCAGTGCTAGTGATAGCGGCTCTCCGGGAGGTAATTCACCCCTCCACTTT. Its protein product is CSASDSGSPGGNSPLHF. The chain recombines TRBV20-1 with TRBJ1-6; D is ambiguous. The V and J ends lost 3 bases and 6 bases respectively, with 21 bases between them. This CDR3 contains 17 residues. Germline V lookup: CDR1 DFQATT, CDR2 SNEGSKA (reference sequence).

This clone turned up a few times. The chain combines TRBV4-1 with TRBJ1-1, with D hard to call. CDR3 size: 15 residues. Between the trimmed V and J ends, which lost 1 base and 3 bases, there was a span of 12 bases. Per the germline V gene, CDR1 is MGHRA and CDR2 is YSYEKL. CDR3 loop: CASSQGRFEDTEAFF. The CDR3 coding sequence is TGCGCCAGCAGCCAAGGCAGATTTGAGGACACTGAAGCTTTCTTT.

The rearrangement links TRBV14 to TRBJ1-1, with D possibly matching TRBD1 (5 bases). The CDR3 loop spans 15 amino acids. V shed 3 bases and J shed 2 bases, with 13 bases lying between them. Germline CDR1 SGHDN, CDR2 FVKESK. CDR3 residues: CASSQIWGRNTEAFF. The CDR3 DNA reads as TGTGCCAGCAGCCAGATTTGGGGCCGTAACACTGAAGCTTTCTTT.

The chain employs TRBV5-1 and TRBJ2-7, with 11 bases fitting TRBD2. The CDR3 has 15 amino acids. From germline, CDR1 is SGHRS and CDR2 YFSETQ. V dropped 4 bases and J dropped 6; count of bases not matched to a gene: 9. In DNA form, the CDR3 reads TGCGCCAGCAGCCTTAGCGGGGGGGCGTTGATCGAGCAGTACTTC. Amino acid sequence: CASSLSGGALIEQYF.

This rearrangement joins TRBV29-1 to TRBJ2-2, with TRBD1 matching over 7 bases. After removal of 3 bases from V and 6 bases from J, the junction contained 4 bases not matched to a gene. Germline V gives CDR1 SQVTM, CDR2 ANQGSEA. The CDR3 is 13 residues long. This chain's CDR3 is CSVDRGTSGELFF. CDR3 DNA: TGCAGCGTTGACAGGGGGACCTCCGGGGAGCTGTTTTTT.

This clone was counted only a few times. The chain has TRBV7-9 and TRBJ2-4; a possible D gene is TRBD2 (5 bases). Between the trimmed V and J ends, which lost 3 bases and 3 bases, there was a span of 24 bases. The V gene's germline CDR1 is SEHNR and CDR2 FQNEAQ (reference sequence). The CDR3 totals 19 residues. The CDR3 here is CASSFRGDPFGIGKNIQYF. In DNA form, the CDR3 reads TGTGCCAGCAGCTTCCGAGGAGACCCCTTCGGGATCGGCAAAAACATTCAGTACTTC.

This rearrangement joins TRBV9 to TRBJ1-1; unclear D gene. This CDR3 comprises 13 residues. The V gene lost 2 bases and the J gene lost 1 base, with 6 bases spanning the gap. Germline V CDR1 and CDR2: SGDLS, YYNGEE. The CDR3 spells CASSVLWNTEAFF. CDR3 DNA: TGTGCCAGCAGCGTGCTATGGAACACTGAAGCTTTCTTT.

This sequence joins TRBV9 and TRBJ2-3; no firm D call. This CDR3 contains 13 residues. Germline V lookup: CDR1 SGDLS, CDR2 YYNGEE. V was clipped by 4 bases and J by 4 bases, with 10 bases between them. The CDR3 reads CASSSEAPDTQYF. DNA for the CDR3: TGTGCCAGCAGCTCGGAAGCGCCAGATACGCAGTATTTT.

This chain joins TRBV30 and TRBJ1-6; D is possibly TRBD1 (5 bases). Per germline, CDR1 GTSNPN and CDR2 SVGIG (reference sequence). Trimming stripped 5 bases from V and 10 bases from J, with 12 bases between. There are 12 residues in the CDR3. CDR3 protein: CAWGYRMSPLHF. The CDR3 DNA is TGTGCCTGGGGCTACAGGATGTCACCCCTCCACTTT.